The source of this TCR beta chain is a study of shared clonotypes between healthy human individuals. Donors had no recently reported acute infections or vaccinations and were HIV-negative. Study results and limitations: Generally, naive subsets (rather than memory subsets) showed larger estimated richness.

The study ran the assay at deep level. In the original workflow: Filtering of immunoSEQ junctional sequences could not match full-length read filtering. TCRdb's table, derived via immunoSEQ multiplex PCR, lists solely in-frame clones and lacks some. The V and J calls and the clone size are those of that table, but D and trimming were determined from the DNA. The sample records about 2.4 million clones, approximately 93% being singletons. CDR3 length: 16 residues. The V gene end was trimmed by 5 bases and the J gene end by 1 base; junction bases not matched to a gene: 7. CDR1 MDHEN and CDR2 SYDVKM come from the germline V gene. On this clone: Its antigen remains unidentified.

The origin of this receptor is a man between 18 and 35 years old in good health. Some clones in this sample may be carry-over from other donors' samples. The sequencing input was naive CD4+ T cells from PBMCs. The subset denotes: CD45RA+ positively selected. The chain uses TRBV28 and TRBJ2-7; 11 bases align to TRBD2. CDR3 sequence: CASSRGTSGDSYEQYF. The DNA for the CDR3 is TGTGCCAGCAGTCGAGGGACTAGCGGTGATTCCTACGAGCAGTACTTC.